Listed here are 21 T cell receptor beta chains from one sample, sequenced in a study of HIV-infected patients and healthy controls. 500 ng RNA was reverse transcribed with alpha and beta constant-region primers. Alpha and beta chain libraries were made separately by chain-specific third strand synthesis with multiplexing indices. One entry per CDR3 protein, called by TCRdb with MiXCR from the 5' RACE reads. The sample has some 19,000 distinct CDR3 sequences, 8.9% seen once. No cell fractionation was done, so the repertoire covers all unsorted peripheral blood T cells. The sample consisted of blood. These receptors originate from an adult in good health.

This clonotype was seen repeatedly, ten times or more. CDR3 bases: TGTGCCACCAGTGAGACCGGGCCCAAAGAGACCCAGTACTTC. Translating gives CATSETGPKETQYF. The chain links TRBV24-1 to TRBJ2-5, with D hard to call. Germline CDR1 KGHDR, CDR2 SFDVKD. The length of the CDR3 is 14 residues. The germline V and J ends were trimmed by 4 bases and 3 bases, with 11 bases remaining between them.

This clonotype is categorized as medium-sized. The CDR3 loop reads CASSGATGTGANVLTF. The CDR3 DNA follows: TGTGCCAGCTCCGGCGCCACAGGGACCGGGGCCAACGTCCTGACTTTC. The chain couples TRBV6-2 or TRBV6-3 to TRBJ2-6; a weak D match, TRBD1 (6 bases). The CDR3 is 16 amino acids. Germline CDR1 and CDR2: MNHEY and SVGEGT. Trimming shortened V by 8 bases and J by 4 bases, and 18 bases separated the two germline ends.

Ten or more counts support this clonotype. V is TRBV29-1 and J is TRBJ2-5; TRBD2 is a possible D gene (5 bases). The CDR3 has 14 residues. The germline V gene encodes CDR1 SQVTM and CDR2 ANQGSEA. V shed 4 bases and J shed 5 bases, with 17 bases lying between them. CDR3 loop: CSVVPGHPGETQYF. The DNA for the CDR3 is TGCAGCGTTGTGCCCGGCCACCCGGGGGAGACCCAGTACTTC. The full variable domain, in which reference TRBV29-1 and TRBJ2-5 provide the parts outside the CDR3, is SAVISQKPSRDICQRGTSLTIQCQVDSQVTMMFWYRQQPGQSLTLIATANQGSEATYESGFVIDKFPISRPNLTFSTLTVSNMSPEDSSIYLCSVVPGHPGETQYFGPGTRLLVL.

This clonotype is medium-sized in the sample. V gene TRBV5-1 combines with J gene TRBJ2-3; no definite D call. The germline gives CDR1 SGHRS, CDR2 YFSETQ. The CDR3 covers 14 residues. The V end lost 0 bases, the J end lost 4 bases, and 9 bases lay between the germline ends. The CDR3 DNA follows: TGCGCCAGCAGCTTGGCCCCAGCTTCAGATACGCAGTATTTT. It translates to CASSLAPASDTQYF.

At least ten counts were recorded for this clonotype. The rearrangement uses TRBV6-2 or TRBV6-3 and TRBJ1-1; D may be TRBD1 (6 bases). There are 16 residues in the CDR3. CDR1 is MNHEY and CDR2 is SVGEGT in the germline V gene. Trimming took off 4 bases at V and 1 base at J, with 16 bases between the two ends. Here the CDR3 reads CASSFAKTGSNTEAFF. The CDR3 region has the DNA TGTGCCAGCAGTTTCGCCAAGACAGGATCGAACACTGAAGCTTTCTTT.

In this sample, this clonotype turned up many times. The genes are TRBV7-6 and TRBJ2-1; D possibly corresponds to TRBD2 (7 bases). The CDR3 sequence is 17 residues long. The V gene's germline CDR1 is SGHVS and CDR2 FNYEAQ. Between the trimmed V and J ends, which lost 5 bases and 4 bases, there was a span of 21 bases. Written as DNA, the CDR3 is TGTGCCAGCAGCCTATTTGGGGGGGCGGATGAATACAATGAGCAGTTCTTC. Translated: CASSLFGGADEYNEQFF.

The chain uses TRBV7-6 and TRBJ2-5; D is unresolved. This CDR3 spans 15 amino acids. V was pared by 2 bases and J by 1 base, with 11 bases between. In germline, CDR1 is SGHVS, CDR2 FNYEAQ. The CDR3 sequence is CASSLTLWGQETQYF. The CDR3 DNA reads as TGTGCCAGCAGCTTAACGCTATGGGGCCAAGAGACCCAGTACTTC.

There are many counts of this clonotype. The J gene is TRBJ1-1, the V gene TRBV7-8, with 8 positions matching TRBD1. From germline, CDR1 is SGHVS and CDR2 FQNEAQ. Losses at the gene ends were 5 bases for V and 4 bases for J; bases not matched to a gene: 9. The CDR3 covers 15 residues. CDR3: CASSTRGQGPTEAFF. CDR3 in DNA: TGTGCCAGCAGCACGCGAGGACAGGGTCCCACTGAAGCTTTCTTT. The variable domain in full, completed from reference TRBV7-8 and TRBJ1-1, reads GAGVSQSPRYKVAKRGQDVALRCDPISGHVSLFWYQQALGQGPEFLTYFQNEAQLDKSGLPSDRFFAERPEGSVSTLKIQRTQQEDSAVYLCASSTRGQGPTEAFFGQGTRLTVV.

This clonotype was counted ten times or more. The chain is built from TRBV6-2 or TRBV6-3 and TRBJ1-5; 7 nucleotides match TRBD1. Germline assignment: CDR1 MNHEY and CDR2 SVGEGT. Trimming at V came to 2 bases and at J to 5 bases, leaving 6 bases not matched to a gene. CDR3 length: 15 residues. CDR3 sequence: CASSYGTDLHQPQHF. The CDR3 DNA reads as TGTGCCAGCAGTTACGGGACAGATCTACATCAGCCCCAGCATTTT.

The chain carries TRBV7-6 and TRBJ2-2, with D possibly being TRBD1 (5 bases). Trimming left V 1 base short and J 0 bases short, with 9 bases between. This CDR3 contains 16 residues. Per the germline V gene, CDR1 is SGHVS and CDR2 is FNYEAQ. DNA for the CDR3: TGTGCCAGCAGCTTAGGGGCAGGGTCGAACACCGGGGAGCTGTTTTTT. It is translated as CASSLGAGSNTGELFF.

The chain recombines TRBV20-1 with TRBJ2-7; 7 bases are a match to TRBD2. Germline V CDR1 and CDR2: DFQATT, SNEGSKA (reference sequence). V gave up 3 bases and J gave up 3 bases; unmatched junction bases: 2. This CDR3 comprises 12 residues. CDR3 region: CSARTGGYEQYF. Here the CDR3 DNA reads TGCAGTGCTAGGACGGGGGGCTACGAGCAGTACTTC.

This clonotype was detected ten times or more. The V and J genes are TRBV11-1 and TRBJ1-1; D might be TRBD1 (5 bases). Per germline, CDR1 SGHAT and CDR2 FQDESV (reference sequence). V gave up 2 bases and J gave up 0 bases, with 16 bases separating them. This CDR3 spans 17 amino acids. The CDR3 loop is CASSLLPGTLMNTEAFF. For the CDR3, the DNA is TGTGCCAGCAGCTTACTTCCGGGGACGTTAATGAACACTGAAGCTTTCTTT.

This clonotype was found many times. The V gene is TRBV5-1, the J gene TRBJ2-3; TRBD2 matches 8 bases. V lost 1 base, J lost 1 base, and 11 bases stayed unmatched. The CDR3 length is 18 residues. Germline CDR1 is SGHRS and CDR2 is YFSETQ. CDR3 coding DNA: TGCGCCAGCAGCTTGACCTACGACAGCGGGAGTGGCACAGATACGCAGTATTTT. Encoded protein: CASSLTYDSGSGTDTQYF.

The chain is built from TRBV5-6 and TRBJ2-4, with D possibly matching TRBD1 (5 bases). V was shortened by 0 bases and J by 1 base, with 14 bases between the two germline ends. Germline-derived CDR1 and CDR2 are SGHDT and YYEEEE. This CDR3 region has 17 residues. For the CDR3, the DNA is TGTGCCAGCAGCTTGGCCCAAGGGGTGATCGCCAAAAACATTCAGTACTTC. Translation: CASSLAQGVIAKNIQYF.

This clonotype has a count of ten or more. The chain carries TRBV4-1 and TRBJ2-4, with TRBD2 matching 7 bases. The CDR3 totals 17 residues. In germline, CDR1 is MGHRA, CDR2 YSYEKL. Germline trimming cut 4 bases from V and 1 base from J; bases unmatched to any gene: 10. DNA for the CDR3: TGCGCCAGCAGCCGATCCCCGCGGGAGTGGGCCAAAAACATTCAGTACTTC. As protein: CASSRSPREWAKNIQYF.

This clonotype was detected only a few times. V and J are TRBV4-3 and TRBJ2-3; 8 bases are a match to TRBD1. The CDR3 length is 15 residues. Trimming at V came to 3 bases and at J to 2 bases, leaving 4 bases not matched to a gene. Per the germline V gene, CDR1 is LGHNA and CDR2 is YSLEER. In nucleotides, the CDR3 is TGCGCCAGCAGCCAGGGGACAGGCCCCACAGATACGCAGTATTTT. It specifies CASSQGTGPTDTQYF.

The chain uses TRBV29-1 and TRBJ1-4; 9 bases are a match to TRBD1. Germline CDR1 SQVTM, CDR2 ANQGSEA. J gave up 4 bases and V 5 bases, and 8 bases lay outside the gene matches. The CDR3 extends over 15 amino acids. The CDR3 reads CSVKGQGFLNEKLFF. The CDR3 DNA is TGCAGCGTTAAGGGACAGGGATTTCTTAATGAAAAACTGTTTTTT.

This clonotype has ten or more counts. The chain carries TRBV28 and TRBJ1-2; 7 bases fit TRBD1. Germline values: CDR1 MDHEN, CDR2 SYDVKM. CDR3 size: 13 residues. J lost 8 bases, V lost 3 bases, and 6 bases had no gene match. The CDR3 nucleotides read TGTGCCAGCAGTTTGCCAGGGGGAGGCGGCTACACCTTC. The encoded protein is CASSLPGGGGYTF.

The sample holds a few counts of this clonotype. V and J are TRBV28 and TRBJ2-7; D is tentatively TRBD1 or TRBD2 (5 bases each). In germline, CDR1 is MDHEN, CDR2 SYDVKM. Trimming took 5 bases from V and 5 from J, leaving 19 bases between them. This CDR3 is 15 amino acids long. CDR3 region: CASSTAGTLFDEQYF. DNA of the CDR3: TGTGCCAGCAGTACTGCCGGGACCCTTTTTGACGAGCAGTACTTC. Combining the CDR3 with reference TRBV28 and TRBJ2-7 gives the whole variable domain DVKVTQSSRYLVKRTGEKVFLECVQDMDHENMFWYRQDPGLGLRLIYFSYDVKMKEKGDIPEGYSVSREKKERFSLILESASTNQTSMYLCASSTAGTLFDEQYFGPGTRLTVT.

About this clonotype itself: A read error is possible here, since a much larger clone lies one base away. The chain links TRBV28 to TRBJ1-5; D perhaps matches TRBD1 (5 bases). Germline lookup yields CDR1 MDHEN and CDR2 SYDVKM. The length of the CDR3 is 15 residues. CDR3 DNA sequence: TGTGCCAGCAGACCATGGGGCAGAAGTAATCGGCCCCAGCATTTT. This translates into CASRPWGRSNRPQHF.

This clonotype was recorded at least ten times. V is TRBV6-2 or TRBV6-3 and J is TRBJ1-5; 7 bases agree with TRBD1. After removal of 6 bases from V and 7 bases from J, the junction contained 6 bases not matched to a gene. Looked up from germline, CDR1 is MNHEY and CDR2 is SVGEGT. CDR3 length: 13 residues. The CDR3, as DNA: TGTGCCAGCAGCCCGACAGGGTTGCAGCCCCAGCATTTT. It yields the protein CASSPTGLQPQHF.